Each of the 21 T cell receptor beta chains below was sequenced from the same sample in a study of blood T cell repertoires in COVID-19. Sequenced by immunoSEQ multiplex PCR; TCRdb stores in-frame clones only, minus some. The data show some 190,000 clones, with 88% seen just once and 1.4% to 1.5% held by the top ten. Sequenced: peripheral blood. These receptors came from a young man with active or convalescent COVID-19.

The chain couples TRBV7-8 to TRBJ1-2, with TRBD1 identical over 7 bases. CDR1 and CDR2 from the germline V gene are SGHVS and FQNEAQ. The CDR3 loop spans 14 amino acids. The V gene end was trimmed by 3 bases and the J gene end by 2 bases; junction bases not matched to a gene: 3. CDR3 residues: CASSFPGQNYGYTF. The CDR3 region has the DNA TGTGCCAGCAGCTTCCCGGGACAGAACTATGGCTACACCTTC.

The chain combines TRBV5-4 with TRBJ1-1; D may be TRBD1 (6 bases). The ends were cut back, 1 base at V and 1 base at J, with 11 bases in the middle. Looked up from germline, CDR1 is SGHNT and CDR2 is YYREEE (reference sequence). This CDR3 contains 15 residues. The CDR3 sequence: CASSLPGAGNTEAFF. The CDR3 nucleotides are TGTGCCAGCAGCTTGCCAGGGGCGGGGAACACTGAAGCTTTCTTT.

In its sample, this clone was seen once. The rearrangement links TRBV19 to TRBJ2-3, with D possibly matching TRBD2 (6 bases). CDR1 and CDR2 from the germline V gene are LNHDA and SQIVND (reference sequence). This CDR3 has 15 amino acids. The germline V and J ends were trimmed by 3 bases and 4 bases, with 14 bases remaining between them. The CDR3 sequence is CASSITGTGADTQYF. The DNA of the CDR3 is TGTGCCAGTAGTATTACGGGTACGGGGGCAGATACGCAGTATTTT.

The chain carries TRBV28 and TRBJ2-5, with a weak D call TRBD1 (6 bases). CDR3 size: 13 residues. V was pared by 2 bases and J by 4 bases, with 8 bases between. In germline, CDR1 is MDHEN, CDR2 SYDVKM. The CDR3: CASSLGGRETQYF. As DNA, the CDR3 is TGTGCCAGCAGTTTAGGGGGCCGAGAGACCCAGTACTTC.

In DNA, the CDR3 is TGTGCCAGCAGCGTAGAGGACACCGTGGCGCGCGAGCAGTACTTC. It codes for CASSVEDTVAREQYF. The chain uses TRBV9 and TRBJ2-7; a possible D gene is TRBD1 (5 bases). V lost 0 bases to trimming and J lost 6 bases, with 16 bases between them. The length of the CDR3 is 15 residues. Germline lookup yields CDR1 SGDLS and CDR2 YYNGEE.

The chain combines TRBV27 with TRBJ2-3; tentatively, D is TRBD2 (5 bases). The CDR3 runs to 14 residues. The V end lost 6 bases, the J end lost 3 bases, and 13 bases lay between the germline ends. Germline V gives CDR1 MNHEY, CDR2 SMNVEV (reference sequence). The CDR3 DNA reads TGTGCCAGCAGACGGAGCGGTGGGACAGATACGCAGTATTTT. Translation: CASRRSGGTDTQYF.

This rearrangement joins TRBV7-6 to TRBJ2-7; 10 nucleotides line up with TRBD1. Germline V gene sequence: CDR1 SGHVS, CDR2 FNYEAQ. The J segment lost 2 bases and the V segment lost 3 bases, leaving 4 bases of the junction unmatched. The CDR3 consists of 15 residues. The DNA of the CDR3 is TGTGCCAGCAGCTTGGGGGACAGGGGAACCTACGAGCAGTACTTC. It translates to CASSLGDRGTYEQYF.

This chain uses TRBV30 with TRBJ1-5, with a weak D call TRBD1 (6 bases). V was clipped by 4 bases and J by 14 bases, with 18 bases between them. The CDR3 runs 12 residues. The V gene's germline CDR1 is GTSNPN and CDR2 SVGIG (reference sequence). CDR3 bases: TGTGCCTGGAAGGGGGAGGGATTGGTCAAGCATTTT. Residues: CAWKGEGLVKHF.

This clone was seen just once. V is TRBV7-9 and J is TRBJ2-7; a weak D match, TRBD1 (6 bases). The germline gives CDR1 SEHNR, CDR2 FQNEAQ (reference sequence). Trimming pared 3 bases from V and 1 base from J, leaving 13 bases between. The CDR3 has 15 residues. The CDR3 reads CASSFSSRGSYEQYF. CDR3 nucleotides: TGTGCCAGCAGCTTTTCCTCCAGGGGATCCTACGAGCAGTACTTC.

This chain joins TRBV7-2 and TRBJ1-2; D unclear. V lost 1 base, J lost 3 bases, and 15 bases lay in between. The germline V gene has CDR1 SGHTA and CDR2 FQGNSA. This CDR3 contains 16 residues. The CDR3, as DNA: TGTGCCAGCAGCTTAGGTGGCACCGTTTCCTACTATGGCTACACCTTC. It yields the protein CASSLGGTVSYYGYTF.

The V gene is TRBV10-2, the J gene TRBJ2-1; TRBD1 agrees at 9 bases. V trimming: 6 bases; J trimming: 6 bases; junction bases outside the gene matches: 9. There are 15 residues in the CDR3. Germline CDR1 and CDR2: WSHSY and SAAADI. The CDR3 DNA reads TGCGCCAGCAGCGAAGACAGGGGGGGGATCAATGAGCAGTTCTTC. This sequence encodes CASSEDRGGINEQFF.

The chain joins TRBV30 to TRBJ1-2; D unclear. From germline, CDR1 is GTSNPN and CDR2 SVGIG (reference sequence). V lost 5 bases to trimming and J lost 4 bases, with 14 bases between them. The CDR3 loop spans 13 amino acids. CDR3: CAWALGRFYGYTF. The CDR3 region has the DNA TGTGCCTGGGCCCTCGGGAGATTCTATGGCTACACCTTC.

V is TRBV25-1 and J is TRBJ2-4, with 12 bases lining up with TRBD1. The CDR3 spans 17 residues. Germline loops: CDR1 MGHDK, CDR2 SYGVNS. V lost 5 bases to trimming and J lost 4 bases; unmatched junction nucleotides: 9. In DNA form, the CDR3 reads TGTGCCAGCAGTCCCAAAGGGGACAGGGGGCATAAAAACATTCAGTACTTC. As protein: CASSPKGDRGHKNIQYF. The complete variable domain, with remaining parts taken from reference TRBV25-1 and TRBJ2-4, reads EADIYQTPRYLVIGTGKKITLECSQTMGHDKMYWYQQDPGMELHLIHYSYGVNSTEKGDLSSESTVSRIRTEHFPLTLESARPSHTSQYLCASSPKGDRGHKNIQYFGAGTRLSVL.

The genes are TRBV6-4 and TRBJ2-1; 10 bases map to TRBD1. V lost 2 bases to trimming and J lost 7 bases; unmatched junction nucleotides: 5. This CDR3 spans 15 amino acids. Germline CDR1 reads MRHNA; CDR2 reads SNTAGT. For the CDR3, the DNA is TGTGCCAGCAGTGACAGGACAGGGGGTTGGAATGAGCAGTTCTTC. It yields the protein CASSDRTGGWNEQFF.

V and J are TRBV6-5 and TRBJ1-1; 8 positions match TRBD1. Germline V gene lookup returns CDR1 MNHEY and CDR2 SVGAGI. The CDR3 consists of 14 residues. After removal of 2 bases from V and 5 bases from J, the junction contained 4 bases not matched to a gene. CDR3 sequence (DNA): TGTGCCAGCAGTTACACAGGGGGGGGGACTGAAGCTTTCTTT. Amino acid sequence: CASSYTGGGTEAFF.

V gene TRBV6-6 combines with J gene TRBJ2-2; a possible D gene is TRBD2 (5 bases). This CDR3 has 12 amino acids. Between the trimmed V and J ends, which lost 6 bases and 8 bases, there was a span of 10 bases. Germline loops: CDR1 MNHNY, CDR2 SVGAGI (reference sequence). The CDR3 nucleotides read TGTGCCAGCAGGAAGTGGGAGGGGGAGCTGTTTTTT. Translating gives CASRKWEGELFF.

The chain links TRBV3-1 (or the pseudogene TRBV3-2) to TRBJ2-1; D gene uncertain. The CDR3 covers 11 residues. V was clipped by 4 bases and J by 7 bases, with 5 bases between them. Germline loops: CDR1 LGHDT, CDR2 YNNKEL (reference sequence). CDR3 DNA: TGTGCCAGCAGCCCCAGGAATGAGCAGTTCTTC. Its translation is CASSPRNEQFF.

The chain links TRBV3-1 (or the pseudogene TRBV3-2) to TRBJ2-4; D not certain. Germline V gene data show CDR1 as LGHDT and CDR2 as YNNKEL (reference sequence). V was cut by 0 bases and J by 9 bases, with 18 bases left in between. CDR3 length equals 16 residues. CDR3 sequence reads: CASSQDPTSPLGIQYF. As DNA, the CDR3 is TGTGCCAGCAGCCAAGATCCAACTTCCCCCCTAGGCATTCAGTACTTC.

A single count supports this clone. The rearrangement uses TRBV5-1 and TRBJ2-3; D possibly corresponds to TRBD2 (5 bases). Germline values: CDR1 SGHRS, CDR2 YFSETQ. This CDR3 has 14 amino acids. Trimming left V 2 bases short and J 2 bases short, with 9 bases between. The CDR3 region is CASSLGGHTDTQYF. CDR3 nucleotide sequence: TGCGCCAGCAGCTTAGGCGGGCACACAGATACGCAGTATTTT.

This clone is a singleton in its sample. The V and J genes are TRBV30 and TRBJ2-2; the D gene is possibly TRBD1 (6 bases). CDR1 GTSNPN and CDR2 SVGIG come from the germline V gene (reference sequence). The germline V and J ends were trimmed by 3 bases and 6 bases, with 23 bases remaining between them. The CDR3 contains 17 residues. CDR3 in DNA: TGTGCCTGGAGGCGAGGGTCCAAACAGGGCAGGCCCGGGGAGCTGTTTTTT. Amino acids: CAWRRGSKQGRPGELFF.

CDR3 bases: TGTGCCTGGAGTGTACAGGTACAGGGGAACACTGAAGCTTTCTTT. This gives the protein CAWSVQVQGNTEAFF. V is TRBV30 and J is TRBJ1-1, with D tentatively TRBD1 (6 bases). Trimming took off 0 bases at V and 1 base at J, with 12 bases between the two ends. This CDR3 comprises 15 residues. CDR1 and CDR2 from the germline V gene are GTSNPN and SVGIG (reference sequence).